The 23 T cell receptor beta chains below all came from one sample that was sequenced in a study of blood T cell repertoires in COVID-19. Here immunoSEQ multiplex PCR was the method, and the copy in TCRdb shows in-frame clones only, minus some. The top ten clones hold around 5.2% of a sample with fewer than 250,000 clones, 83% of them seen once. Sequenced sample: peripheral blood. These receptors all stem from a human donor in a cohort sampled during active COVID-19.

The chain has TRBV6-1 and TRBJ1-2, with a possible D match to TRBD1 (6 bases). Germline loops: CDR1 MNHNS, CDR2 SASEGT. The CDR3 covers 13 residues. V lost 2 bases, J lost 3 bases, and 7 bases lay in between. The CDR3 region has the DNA TGTGCCAGCAGTGAACGGACAGACTATGGCTACACCTTC. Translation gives CASSERTDYGYTF.

The DNA for the CDR3 is TGTGCCAGCAGCTTGGAAAGGGGGAAGTCTGAAGCTTTCTTT. Translating gives CASSLERGKSEAFF. The chain uses TRBV5-4 and TRBJ1-1; perhaps TRBD1 as D (6 bases). The CDR3 consists of 14 residues. Germline V CDR1 and CDR2: SGHNT, YYREEE (reference sequence). Deletions cut 0 bases from V and 6 bases from J, with 12 bases between.

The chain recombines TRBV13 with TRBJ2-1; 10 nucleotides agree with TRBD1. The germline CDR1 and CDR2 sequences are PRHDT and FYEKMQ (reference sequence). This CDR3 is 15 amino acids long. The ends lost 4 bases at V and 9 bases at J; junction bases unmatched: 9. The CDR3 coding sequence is TGTGCCAGCAGCTCCCTGGGACAGGGGTTAGGTGAGCAGTTCTTC. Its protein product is CASSSLGQGLGEQFF.

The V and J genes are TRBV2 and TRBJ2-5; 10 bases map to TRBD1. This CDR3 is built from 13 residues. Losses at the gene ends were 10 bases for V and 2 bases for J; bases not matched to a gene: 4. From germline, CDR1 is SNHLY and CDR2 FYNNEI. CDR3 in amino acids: CATGQGDQETQYF. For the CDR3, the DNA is TGTGCCACCGGACAGGGGGATCAAGAGACCCAGTACTTC.

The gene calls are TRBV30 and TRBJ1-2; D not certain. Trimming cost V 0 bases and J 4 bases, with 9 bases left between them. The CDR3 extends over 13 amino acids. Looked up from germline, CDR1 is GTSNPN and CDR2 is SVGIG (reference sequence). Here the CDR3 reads CAWSVKGSYGYTF. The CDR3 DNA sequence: TGTGCCTGGAGTGTAAAAGGGAGCTATGGCTACACCTTC.

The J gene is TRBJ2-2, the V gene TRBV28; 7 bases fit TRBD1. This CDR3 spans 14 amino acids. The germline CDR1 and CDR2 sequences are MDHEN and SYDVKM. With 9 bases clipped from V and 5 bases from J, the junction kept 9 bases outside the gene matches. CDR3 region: CASSMGQRTGELFF. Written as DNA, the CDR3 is TGTGCCAGTAGCATGGGACAGAGGACCGGGGAGCTGTTTTTT.

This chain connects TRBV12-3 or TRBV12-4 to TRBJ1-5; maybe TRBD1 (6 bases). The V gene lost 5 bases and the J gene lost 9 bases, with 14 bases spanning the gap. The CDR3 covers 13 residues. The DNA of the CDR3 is TGTGCCAGCAGTAGAGGACAGACTGGGCCCCAGCATTTT. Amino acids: CASSRGQTGPQHF.

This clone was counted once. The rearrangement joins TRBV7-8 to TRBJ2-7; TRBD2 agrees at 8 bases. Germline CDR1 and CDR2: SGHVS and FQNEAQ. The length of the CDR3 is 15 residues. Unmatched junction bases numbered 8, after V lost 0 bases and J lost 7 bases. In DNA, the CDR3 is TGTGCCAGCAGCTTAGCGCCCAGCGGGGGACGTGAGCAGTACTTC. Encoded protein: CASSLAPSGGREQYF.

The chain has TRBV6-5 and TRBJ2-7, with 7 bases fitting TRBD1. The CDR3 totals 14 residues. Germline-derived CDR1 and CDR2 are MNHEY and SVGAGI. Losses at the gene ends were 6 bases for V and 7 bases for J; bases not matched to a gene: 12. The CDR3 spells CASRPTLTGWEQYF. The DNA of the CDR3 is TGTGCCAGCAGGCCCACCCTGACAGGGTGGGAGCAGTACTTC.

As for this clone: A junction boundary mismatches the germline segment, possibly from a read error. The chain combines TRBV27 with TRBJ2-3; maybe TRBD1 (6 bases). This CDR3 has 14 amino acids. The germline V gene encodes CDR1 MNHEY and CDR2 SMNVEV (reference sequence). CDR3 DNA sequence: TGTGCCAGCAGTCCCGGGACACTCACAGATACGCAGTGTTTT. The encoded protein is CASSPGTLTDTQCF.

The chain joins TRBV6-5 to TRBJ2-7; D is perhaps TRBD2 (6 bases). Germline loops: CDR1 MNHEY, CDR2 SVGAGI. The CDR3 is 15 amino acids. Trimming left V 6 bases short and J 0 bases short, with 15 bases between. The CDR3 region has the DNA TGTGCCAGCAGCGTCACGGGACTCCGCTCCTACGAGCAGTACTTC. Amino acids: CASSVTGLRSYEQYF.

The CDR3 region has the DNA TGTGCAAGTCGCTCCACCCCCGGGACTCCACCGATCAATGAGCAGTTCTTC. This codes for CASRSTPGTPPINEQFF. The rearrangement links TRBV12-2 to TRBJ2-1; TRBD2 is the table's D call, not checked against the DNA. TRBV12-2 is tagged as a pseudogene. This CDR3 has 17 amino acids.

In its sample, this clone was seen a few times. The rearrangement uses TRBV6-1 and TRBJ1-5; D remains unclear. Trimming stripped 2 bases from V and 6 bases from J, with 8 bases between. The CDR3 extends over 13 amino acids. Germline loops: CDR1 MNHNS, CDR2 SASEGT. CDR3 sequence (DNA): TGTGCCAGCAGTGAACTATACTCTCAGCCCCAGCATTTT. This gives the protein CASSELYSQPQHF.

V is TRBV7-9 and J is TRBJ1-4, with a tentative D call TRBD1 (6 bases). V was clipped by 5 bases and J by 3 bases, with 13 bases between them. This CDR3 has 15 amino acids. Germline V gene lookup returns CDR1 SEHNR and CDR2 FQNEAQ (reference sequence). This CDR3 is CASSGQGLANEKLFF. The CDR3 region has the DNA TGTGCCAGCAGCGGTCAGGGGTTGGCTAATGAAAAACTGTTTTTT.

The CDR3 is CASSLSIQTDGNTIYF. For the CDR3, the DNA is TGCGCCAGCAGCTTGAGTATCCAGACAGATGGAAACACCATATATTTT. The chain uses TRBV5-1 and TRBJ1-3; TRBD1 might be the D (5 bases). Germline V lookup: CDR1 SGHRS, CDR2 YFSETQ. Trimming left V 1 base short and J 3 bases short, with 14 bases between. This CDR3 region has 16 residues.

The CDR3 DNA is TGTGCCAGCAGTTCCCTGACTAGCGGGAGGCTGGATACGCAGTATTTT. This sequence encodes CASSSLTSGRLDTQYF. The genes are TRBV28 and TRBJ2-3; 13 bases agree with TRBD2. V lost 4 bases and J lost 6; bases outside the gene matches: 7. There are 16 residues in the CDR3. CDR1 is MDHEN, CDR2 SYDVKM, per germline.

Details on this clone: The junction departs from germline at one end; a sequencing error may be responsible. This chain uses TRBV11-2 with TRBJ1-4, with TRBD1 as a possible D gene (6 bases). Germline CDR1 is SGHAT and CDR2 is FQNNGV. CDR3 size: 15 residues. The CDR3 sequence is CASSLDRFANEKLFF. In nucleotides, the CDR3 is TGTGCCAGCAGCCTAGACAGGTTCGCTAATGAAAAACTGTTTTTT.

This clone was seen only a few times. CDR3 loop: CASSYFKRGGIETQYF. The CDR3 DNA reads as TGTGCCAGCAGTTATTTTAAGCGTGGGGGGATAGAGACCCAGTACTTC. This chain links TRBV6-6 with TRBJ2-5, with D tentatively TRBD2 (6 bases). The germline CDR1 and CDR2 sequences are MNHNY and SVGAGI (reference sequence). V was shortened by 3 bases and J by 4 bases, with 18 bases between the two germline ends. This CDR3 has 16 amino acids.

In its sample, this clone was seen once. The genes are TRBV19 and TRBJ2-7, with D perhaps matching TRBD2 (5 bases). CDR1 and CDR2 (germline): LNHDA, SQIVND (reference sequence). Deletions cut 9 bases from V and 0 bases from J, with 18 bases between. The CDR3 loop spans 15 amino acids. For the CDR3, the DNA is TGTGCCAGCGGGCCCCGCGCCAGCGGCTCCTACGAGCAGTACTTC. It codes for CASGPRASGSYEQYF.

The CDR3 loop reads CASSTRGGRQETQYF. In DNA, the CDR3 is TGTGCCAGCAGCACCCGGGGGGGGAGGCAAGAGACCCAGTACTTC. This sequence joins TRBV11-2 and TRBJ2-5; 8 bases align to TRBD2. CDR3 length: 15 amino acids. The germline CDR1 and CDR2 sequences are SGHAT and FQNNGV. Trimming took 5 bases from V and 2 from J; bases not matched to a gene: 7.

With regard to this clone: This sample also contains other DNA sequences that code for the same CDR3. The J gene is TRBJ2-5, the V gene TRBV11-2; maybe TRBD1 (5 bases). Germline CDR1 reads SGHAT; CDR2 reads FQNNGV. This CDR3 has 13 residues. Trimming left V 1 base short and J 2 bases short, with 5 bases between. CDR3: CASSLGQQETQYF. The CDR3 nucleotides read TGTGCCAGCAGCTTAGGACAGCAAGAGACCCAGTACTTC.

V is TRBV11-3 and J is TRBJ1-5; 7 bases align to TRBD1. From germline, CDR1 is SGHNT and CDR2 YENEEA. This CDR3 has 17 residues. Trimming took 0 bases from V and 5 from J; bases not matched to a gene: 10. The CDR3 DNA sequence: TGTGCCAGCAGCTTAGAATCAACAGGGGAATTGTATCAGCCCCAGCATTTT. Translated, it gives CASSLESTGELYQPQHF.

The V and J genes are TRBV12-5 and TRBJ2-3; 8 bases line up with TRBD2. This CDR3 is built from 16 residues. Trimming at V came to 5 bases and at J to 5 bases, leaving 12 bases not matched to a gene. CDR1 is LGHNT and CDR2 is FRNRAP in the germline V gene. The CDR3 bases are TGTGCTAGTGGTGGCCCACCGGGGGGGCCGCAAGATACGCAGTATTTT. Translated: CASGGPPGGPQDTQYF.